This T cell receptor beta chain was found in a study of cytomegalovirus exposure and HLA in healthy donors. PCR employed 60 Vbeta and 13 Jbeta primers. Produced via immunoSEQ multiplex PCR; TCRdb's table is partial and in-frame only. The sample comprises around 160,000 clones, about 79% of which are singletons, and roughly 13% rests with the top ten. CDR1 is LNHNV and CDR2 is YYDKDF in the germline V gene (reference sequence). The CDR3 consists of 12 residues. V lost 0 bases, J lost 11 bases, and 10 bases lay in between. In the case of this clone: Its antigen is not known.

Whole-study findings and limits: An apparent linkage of common viral pathogens to several of the most significant clusters emerged in a later analysis. The majority of CMV-associated TCR beta chains were reported as apparently HLA-restricted in a later analysis. The HLA-A and HLA-B alleles of most subjects were reportedly predicted accurately from TCR beta sequences.

Sequenced sample: PBMCs. This receptor was identified in a man aged 50 to 59 in good health and CMV-seropositive. The chain joins TRBV15 to TRBJ1-1, with unresolved D. DNA of the CDR3: TGTGCCACCAGCAGAGATGCAGGCTACGCTTTCTTT. It codes for CATSRDAGYAFF.